Shown below are 31 T cell receptor beta chains from a single sample sequenced in a study of blood T cell repertoires in COVID-19. Measured with immunoSEQ multiplex PCR; TCRdb has only the in-frame clones, and not every one. The table includes around 250,000 clones, 84% detected once. The sequencing sample was made of peripheral blood. All receptors derive from a woman in her thirties or forties who had recovered from COVID-19.

CDR3 sequence: CASSVERGGLGEQYF. The CDR3 DNA reads TGTGCCAGCAGTGTAGAGCGGGGGGGCCTTGGAGAGCAGTACTTC. The chain has TRBV28 and TRBJ2-7; TRBD2 agrees at 10 bases. Germline V gives CDR1 MDHEN, CDR2 SYDVKM. The V segment lost 5 bases and the J segment 7 bases; nucleotides outside the gene matches: 11. The CDR3 runs 15 residues.

This chain links TRBV4-1 with TRBJ2-3; 9 nucleotides line up with TRBD2. CDR3 length: 17 residues. From germline, CDR1 is MGHRA and CDR2 YSYEKL. After removal of 1 base from V and 3 bases from J, the junction contained 8 bases not matched to a gene. The CDR3, as DNA: TGCGCCAGCAGCCAAGGGGGAGCGGGGGGCGGAACAGATACGCAGTATTTT. Translated: CASSQGGAGGGTDTQYF.

V gene TRBV3-1 (or the pseudogene TRBV3-2) combines with J gene TRBJ2-6; no clear D. Looked up from germline, CDR1 is LGHDT and CDR2 is YNNKEL (reference sequence). Trimming took off 1 base at V and 0 bases at J, with 13 bases between the two ends. This CDR3 region has 18 residues. This chain's CDR3 is CASSQGASRNSGANVLTF. Written as DNA, the CDR3 is TGTGCCAGCAGCCAAGGGGCATCCCGTAACTCTGGGGCCAACGTCCTGACTTTC.

This clone was found a few times. V gene TRBV6-5 combines with J gene TRBJ2-2, with D maybe TRBD2 (6 bases). V shed 4 bases and J shed 10 bases, with 16 bases lying between them. Per germline, CDR1 MNHEY and CDR2 SVGAGI. The CDR3 consists of 14 residues. This CDR3 reads CASSSRTTPAELFF. CDR3 bases: TGTGCCAGCAGTTCTAGGACTACACCAGCGGAGCTGTTTTTT.

The gene calls are TRBV11-3 and TRBJ2-1; 11 bases map to TRBD1. The CDR3 contains 14 residues. Germline V gene lookup returns CDR1 SGHNT and CDR2 YENEEA. V lost 4 bases and J lost 8; bases outside the gene matches: 4. The CDR3 nucleotides read TGTGCCAGCAGCTCCAGGACAGGGGGCTATGAGCAGTTCTTC. It specifies CASSSRTGGYEQFF. Full variable domain (remainder filled in from reference TRBV11-3 and TRBJ2-1): EAGVVQSPRYKIIEKKQPVAFWCNPISGHNTLYWYLQNLGQGPELLIRYENEEAVDDSQLPKDRFSAERLKGVDSTLKIQPAELGDSAVYLCASSSRTGGYEQFFGPGTRLTVL.

The CDR3 reads CASTHINRGRDYGYTF. Here the CDR3 DNA reads TGCGCCAGCACCCACATAAACAGGGGGCGCGACTATGGCTACACCTTC. This sequence joins TRBV4-1 and TRBJ1-2; 9 bases fit TRBD1. CDR1 and CDR2 (germline): MGHRA, YSYEKL. V was clipped by 7 bases and J by 3 bases; unmatched bases: 12. The CDR3 consists of 16 residues.

V and J are TRBV7-2 and TRBJ1-1, with unresolved D. V was pared by 5 bases and J by 3 bases, with 10 bases between. CDR3 length: 13 residues. From germline, CDR1 is SGHTA and CDR2 FQGNSA. This CDR3 reads CASSQERDTEAFF. In nucleotides, the CDR3 is TGTGCCAGCAGCCAGGAGAGGGACACTGAAGCTTTCTTT.

To note about this clone: Compared with germline, one end of the junction differs, possibly owing to a read error. The rearrangement uses TRBV4-1 and TRBJ1-3; 8 positions match TRBD1. The length of the CDR3 is 15 residues. Germline V lookup: CDR1 MGHRA, CDR2 YSYEKL. CDR3 in amino acids: CASSEEQGAGNTIYF. The CDR3 DNA reads as TGCGCCAGCAGCGAAGAACAGGGGGCTGGAAACACCATATATTTT.

This rearrangement joins TRBV2 to TRBJ2-3, with TRBD1 as a possible D gene (6 bases). This CDR3 contains 14 residues. Germline CDR1 and CDR2: SNHLY and FYNNEI. V was clipped by 8 bases and J by 1 base, with 13 bases between them. The CDR3 nucleotides are TGTGCCAGCGGACAGCGTTCCGGCACAGATACGCAGTATTTT. It yields the protein CASGQRSGTDTQYF.

This clone was seen a few times. The CDR3 nucleotides read TGTGCCAGCAGCCCCTGGCGGGGGAACACTGAAGCTTTCTTT. Its translation: CASSPWRGNTEAFF. The V gene is TRBV5-4, the J gene TRBJ1-1, with no clear D. The V gene lost 4 bases and the J gene lost 1 base, with 11 bases spanning the gap. From germline, CDR1 is SGHNT and CDR2 YYREEE (reference sequence). The CDR3 length is 14 residues. Full variable domain (remainder filled in from reference TRBV5-4 and TRBJ1-1): ETGVTQSPTHLIKTRGQQVTLRCSSQSGHNTVSWYQQALGQGPQFIFQYYREEENGRGNFPPRFSGLQFPNYSSELNVNALELDDSALYLCASSPWRGNTEAFFGQGTRLTVV.

The V call is TRBV6-2 or TRBV6-3, the J call TRBJ2-3; 15 positions match TRBD2. The CDR3 has 20 residues. The V segment lost 3 bases and the J segment 6 bases; nucleotides outside the gene matches: 16. Germline lookup yields CDR1 MNHEY and CDR2 SVGEGT. CDR3 sequence (DNA): TGTGCCAGCAGTTATTGGACTAGCGGGGGGGCCGCCGGTAAAGCGGATACGCAGTATTTT. Protein: CASSYWTSGGAAGKADTQYF.

The chain couples TRBV9 to TRBJ1-3; D call uncertain. The V gene lost 0 bases and the J gene lost 0 bases, with 10 bases spanning the gap. Germline V gene lookup returns CDR1 SGDLS and CDR2 YYNGEE. The CDR3 totals 16 residues. CDR3 region: CASSVEPISSGNTIYF. As DNA, the CDR3 is TGTGCCAGCAGCGTAGAGCCGATAAGCTCTGGAAACACCATATATTTT.

Only a few counts were recorded for this clone. The rearrangement joins TRBV2 to TRBJ1-2, with 7 positions matching TRBD1. This CDR3 region has 14 residues. Germline lookup yields CDR1 SNHLY and CDR2 FYNNEI. Trimming removed 6 bases from V and 3 bases from J; junction bases left unmatched: 7. CDR3 nucleotide sequence: TGTGCCAGCAGCCTCCAGGGGGAAGACTATGGCTACACCTTC. This translates into CASSLQGEDYGYTF.

The rearrangement uses TRBV3-1 (or the pseudogene TRBV3-2) and TRBJ2-7; TRBD2 agrees at 10 bases. Germline CDR1 is LGHDT and CDR2 is YNNKEL (reference sequence). The J segment lost 5 bases and the V segment lost 1 base, leaving 5 bases of the junction unmatched. This CDR3 is built from 15 residues. Written as DNA, the CDR3 is TGTGCCAGCAGCCAAGGGAGCGGGGGGGCGCACGAGCAGTACTTC. Encoded protein: CASSQGSGGAHEQYF.

The gene calls are TRBV19 and TRBJ1-5; D is unclear. This CDR3 is 12 amino acids long. V lost 3 bases, J lost 7 bases, and 7 bases lay in between. CDR1 is LNHDA, CDR2 SQIVND, per germline (reference sequence). Here the CDR3 DNA reads TGTGCCAGTAGTATCCGGTGGCAGCCCCAGCATTTT. Encoded protein: CASSIRWQPQHF. Full variable domain (rest looked up from reference TRBV19 and TRBJ1-5): DGGITQSPKYLFRKEGQNVTLSCEQNLNHDAMYWYRQDPGQGLRLIYYSQIVNDFQKGDIAEGYSVSREKKESFPLTVTSAQKNPTAFYLCASSIRWQPQHFGDGTRLSIL.

This clone was recorded a few times. This chain uses TRBV5-4 with TRBJ2-6; a possible D gene is TRBD2 (5 bases). The CDR3 contains 15 residues. Germline V gene sequence: CDR1 SGHNT, CDR2 YYREEE (reference sequence). The V end was cut by 0 bases, the J end by 2 bases, with 6 bases between. As DNA, the CDR3 is TGTGCCAGCAGCTTGGCCGGGGCTGGGGCCAACGTCCTGACTTTC. Its translation is CASSLAGAGANVLTF.

This chain joins TRBV11-2 and TRBJ1-4; D perhaps matches TRBD1 (5 bases). The CDR3 has 15 residues. The germline V gene has CDR1 SGHAT and CDR2 FQNNGV. Trimming shortened V by 6 bases and J by 2 bases, and 13 bases separated the two germline ends. CDR3 DNA sequence: TGTGCCAGCAGTGAGAGACAGCTTACTAATGAAAAACTGTTTTTT. This sequence encodes CASSERQLTNEKLFF.

The chain joins TRBV7-6 to TRBJ2-2; D might be TRBD1 (8 bases). Trimming left V 2 bases short and J 5 bases short, with 21 bases between. The CDR3 has 18 residues. In germline, CDR1 is SGHVS, CDR2 FNYEAQ. CDR3 coding DNA: TGTGCCAGCAGCTTAAACGGGGGGCCAGGGGGCTTGACCGGGGAGCTGTTTTTT. The encoded protein is CASSLNGGPGGLTGELFF.

The V call is TRBV6-6, the J call TRBJ2-7; 8 bases are shared with TRBD1. The CDR3 has 15 residues. Germline V gene sequence: CDR1 MNHNY, CDR2 SVGAGI (reference sequence). Unmatched junction bases numbered 6, after V lost 2 bases and J lost 3 bases. The CDR3 sequence: CASSYGQGSSYEQYF. The CDR3 DNA reads as TGTGCCAGCAGTTACGGACAGGGATCGAGCTACGAGCAGTACTTC.

This clone is a singleton in its sample. This chain uses TRBV7-9 with TRBJ2-5; possible D gene TRBD2, 5 bases. The CDR3 is 17 residues long. V was cut by 5 bases and J by 2 bases, with 21 bases left in between. Germline assignment: CDR1 SEHNR and CDR2 FQNEAQ (reference sequence). For the CDR3, the DNA is TGTGCCAGCAGCCCCCGAGGCCCTTTGAGCGGACAAGAGACCCAGTACTTC. Translated, it gives CASSPRGPLSGQETQYF.

The chain has TRBV28 and TRBJ1-1, with a possible D match to TRBD1 (5 bases). V shed 3 bases and J shed 3 bases, with 11 bases lying between them. Germline CDR1 is MDHEN and CDR2 is SYDVKM. CDR3 length: 14 residues. The CDR3 loop reads CASSFGGYYTEAFF. The CDR3, as DNA: TGTGCCAGCAGTTTTGGGGGGTACTACACTGAAGCTTTCTTT.

This rearrangement joins TRBV6-4 to TRBJ2-1, with TRBD1 matching over 9 bases. The germline V gene has CDR1 MRHNA and CDR2 SNTAGT. This CDR3 has 14 residues. V was pared by 5 bases and J by 6 bases, with 5 bases of the junction left unmatched. The CDR3 region is CASSWGTGSNEQFF. The DNA of the CDR3 is TGTGCCAGCAGTTGGGGGACAGGGAGCAATGAGCAGTTCTTC.

This clone was counted only a few times. This chain connects TRBV10-3 to TRBJ2-3, with 10 bases matching TRBD2. The CDR3 has 17 residues. After removal of 11 bases from V and 0 bases from J, the junction contained 14 bases not matched to a gene. Germline V gives CDR1 ENHRY, CDR2 SYGVKD. The CDR3 nucleotides read TGTGCCTCCCGCCCCAGCGGGGGGGCGAGGAGCACAGATACGCAGTATTTT. Amino acid sequence: CASRPSGGARSTDTQYF.

This rearrangement joins TRBV28 to TRBJ2-1, with 8 nucleotides matching TRBD1. Germline-derived CDR1 and CDR2 are MDHEN and SYDVKM. Trimming took 3 bases from V and 1 from J; bases not matched to a gene: 5. The CDR3 sequence is 16 residues long. The CDR3 sequence: CASSFWTGSSYNEQFF. CDR3 nucleotides: TGTGCCAGCAGTTTTTGGACAGGGAGTTCCTACAATGAGCAGTTCTTC.

The CDR3 DNA follows: TGTGCCAGCAGCCCGGGGAGGACCTACGAGCAGTACTTC. Its translation is CASSPGRTYEQYF. This chain connects TRBV14 to TRBJ2-7, with D possibly being TRBD2 (6 bases). Trimming took 4 bases from V and 2 from J, leaving 9 bases between them. CDR1 is SGHDN and CDR2 is FVKESK in the germline V gene. The CDR3 length is 13 residues.

The chain employs TRBV3-1 (or the pseudogene TRBV3-2) and TRBJ2-2; TRBD1 matches 8 bases. Per the germline V gene, CDR1 is LGHDT and CDR2 is YNNKEL (reference sequence). The CDR3 is 15 residues long. V shed 4 bases and J 5 bases; nucleotides not matched to a gene: 6. This CDR3 is CASSPGGEETGELFF. CDR3 sequence (DNA): TGTGCCAGCAGCCCAGGGGGCGAGGAAACCGGGGAGCTGTTTTTT.

J is TRBJ2-1 and V is TRBV28; D is possibly TRBD1 (6 bases). This CDR3 is 12 amino acids long. V was clipped by 8 bases and J by 8 bases, with 13 bases between them. From germline, CDR1 is MDHEN and CDR2 SYDVKM. DNA of the CDR3: TGTGCCAGCTTACGGGACACCCATGAGCAGTTCTTC. Translating it yields CASLRDTHEQFF.

The chain links TRBV6-5 to TRBJ2-3; D perhaps matches TRBD2 (6 bases). The CDR3 spans 16 residues. V dropped 2 bases and J dropped 4 bases, with 16 bases sitting between them. The germline V gene encodes CDR1 MNHEY and CDR2 SVGAGI. The CDR3 DNA reads TGTGCCAGCAGTTACGTGGGGGGTGATCTGGCAGATACGCAGTATTTT. Translated, it gives CASSYVGGDLADTQYF.

The chain combines TRBV28 with TRBJ1-4, with D uncertain. V was pared by 4 bases and J by 8 bases, with 11 bases between. Germline CDR1 reads MDHEN; CDR2 reads SYDVKM. There are 13 residues in the CDR3. For the CDR3, the DNA is TGTGCCAGCAGTTCATTCGTCAGGGAAAAACTGTTTTTT. Its translation: CASSSFVREKLFF.

The gene calls are TRBV24-1 and TRBJ2-5; 9 nucleotides agree with TRBD2. V was pared by 4 bases and J by 5 bases, with 4 bases of the junction left unmatched. This CDR3 has 14 residues. CDR1 and CDR2 (germline): KGHDR, SFDVKD. CDR3 amino acids: CATSEGTSIETQYF. In DNA form, the CDR3 reads TGTGCCACCAGTGAGGGGACTAGCATTGAGACCCAGTACTTC.

The CDR3 DNA follows: TGTGCCAGCAGCTTGACAGTCAACTTATATAGCAATCAGCCCCAGCATTTT. Translation gives CASSLTVNLYSNQPQHF. The V gene is TRBV7-2, the J gene TRBJ1-5; a weak D match, TRBD1 (5 bases). Trimming took off 3 bases at V and 0 bases at J, with 15 bases between the two ends. CDR3 length: 17 residues. Germline V gene lookup returns CDR1 SGHTA and CDR2 FQGNSA.